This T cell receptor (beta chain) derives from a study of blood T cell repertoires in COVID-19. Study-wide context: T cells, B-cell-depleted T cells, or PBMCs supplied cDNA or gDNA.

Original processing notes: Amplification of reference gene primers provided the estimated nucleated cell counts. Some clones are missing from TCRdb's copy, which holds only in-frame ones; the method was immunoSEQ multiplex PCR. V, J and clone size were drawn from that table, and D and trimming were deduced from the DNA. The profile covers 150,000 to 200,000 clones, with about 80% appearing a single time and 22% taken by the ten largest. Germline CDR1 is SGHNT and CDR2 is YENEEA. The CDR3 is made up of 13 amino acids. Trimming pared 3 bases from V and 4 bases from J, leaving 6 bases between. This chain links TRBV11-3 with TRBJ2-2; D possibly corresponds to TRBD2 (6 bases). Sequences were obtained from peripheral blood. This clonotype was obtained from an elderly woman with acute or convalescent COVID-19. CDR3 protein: CASSLGGTGELFF. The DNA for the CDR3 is TGTGCCAGCAGCTTGGGGGGCACCGGGGAGCTGTTTTTT. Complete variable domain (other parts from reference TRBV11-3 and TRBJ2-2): EAGVVQSPRYKIIEKKQPVAFWCNPISGHNTLYWYLQNLGQGPELLIRYENEEAVDDSQLPKDRFSAERLKGVDSTLKIQPAELGDSAVYLCASSLGGTGELFFGEGSRLTVL.